This T cell receptor (beta chain) derives from a study of early T cells in non-severe SARS-CoV-2 infection. From the 5' RACE reads, TCRdb called clonotypes with MiXCR, one entry per CDR3 protein. The table records about 18,000 distinct CDR3 sequences, roughly 6.1% of them present only once. The CDR3 is 15 amino acids. Germline V gene lookup returns CDR1 MNHEY and CDR2 SVGAGI. Between the trimmed V and J ends, which lost 0 bases and 10 bases, there was a span of 13 bases. The chain has TRBV6-5 and TRBJ1-6; possibly TRBD1 for D (5 bases). The TCR sequence derives from an adult who was a healthcare worker with PCR-confirmed SARS-CoV-2 infection or an uninfected control (not recorded which). Sequencing input: whole blood. The CDR3 DNA sequence: TGTGCCAGCAGTTACTCGACCGGGACGAGATCACCCCTCCACTTT. It codes for CASSYSTGTRSPLHF.